What follows describes a single TCR beta chain. Study processing details: It was from reference gene primer amplification that nucleated cell counts were estimated. Sequencing used immunoSEQ multiplex PCR; TCRdb keeps in-frame clones, though not all of them. That table is the source of V, J and clone size, and D and trimming were worked out from the DNA. The sample includes 200,000 to 250,000 clones, about 86% of them seen just once. The sample is drawn from a study of blood T cell repertoires in COVID-19. At the level of the study: Acute and convalescent COVID-19 specimens originated in the United States, Italy and Spain. The analysed material was cDNA or gDNA that came from T cells, B-cell-depleted T cells, or PBMCs.

The CDR3 is 16 residues long. Germline CDR1 MNHNY, CDR2 SVGAGI (reference sequence). With 2 bases clipped from V and 6 bases from J, the junction kept 11 bases outside the gene matches. The sequencing sample was made of peripheral blood. The chain has TRBV6-6 and TRBJ2-3, with TRBD2 matching 7 bases. This TCR was recovered from a young man with active or convalescent COVID-19. Here the CDR3 DNA reads TGTGCCAGCAGTTACGGGGCGGGAGCTGTCGAGGATACGCAGTATTTT. Its translation: CASSYGAGAVEDTQYF.